Below are 11 T cell receptor beta chains sequenced from a single sample in a study of blood T cells in healthy people across ages. The second PCR ran roughly 7 to 12 cycles with a sample-barcoded 5' primer and J-beta primers. In TCRdb, the 5' RACE reads were re-called with MiXCR into one record per CDR3 protein. The profile shows 870,000 or so distinct CDR3 sequences, roughly 26% of them singletons. Sample: blood. These receptors were obtained from a woman aged 80 or over in good health.

This clonotype has a single count. CDR3 nucleotide sequence: TGTGCCATTCGACCCGGGACAGGGTCTGGGACTGAAGCTTTCTTT. Residues: CAIRPGTGSGTEAFF. The gene calls are TRBV10-3 and TRBJ1-1, with 9 bases aligning to TRBD1. This CDR3 comprises 15 residues. CDR1 ENHRY and CDR2 SYGVKD come from the germline V gene. V dropped 9 bases and J dropped 5; count of bases not matched to a gene: 13.

This clonotype showed up many times. This chain joins TRBV20-1 and TRBJ2-1; 8 bases line up with TRBD2. Looked up from germline, CDR1 is DFQATT and CDR2 is SNEGSKA (reference sequence). The trim removed 4 bases at V and 5 bases at J, leaving 10 bases unmatched. There are 15 residues in the CDR3. DNA of the CDR3: TGCAGTGCTATAGACACCTCCGGGGGGGACAATGAGCAGTTCTTC. Translated, it gives CSAIDTSGGDNEQFF.

Comments on this clonotype: Given a much more abundant clone one base away, this may be a read error. V is TRBV7-2 and J is TRBJ1-2; a possible D gene is TRBD1 (6 bases). Looked up from germline, CDR1 is SGHTA and CDR2 is FQGNSA. This CDR3 comprises 14 residues. As DNA, the CDR3 is TGTGCCGGCAGCATCCTGGACAGATCCCATGGCTACACCTTC. Residues: CAGSILDRSHGYTF.

CDR3 residues: CASSYSRGEDYGYTF. CDR3 in DNA: TGTGCCAGCAGTTACTCGCGCGGGGAAGACTATGGCTACACCTTC. The gene calls are TRBV6-5 and TRBJ1-2; D remains ambiguous. Looked up from germline, CDR1 is MNHEY and CDR2 is SVGAGI. CDR3 size: 15 residues. Trimming took 0 bases from V and 3 from J, leaving 11 bases between them.

Remarks on this clonotype: One end of the junction does not line up with germline, which may come from a read error. The V and J genes are TRBV27 and TRBJ2-6; D uncertain. Looked up from germline, CDR1 is MNHEY and CDR2 is SMNVEV (reference sequence). There are 17 residues in the CDR3. As DNA, the CDR3 is TGTGCCAGCAGAGAGGACCCTTCTGACTCTGGGTCCAACGCCCTGACTTTC. Translated: CASREDPSDSGSNALTF.

This clonotype showed up just a few times. A much larger clone lies one base from this, so it may be a read error. This rearrangement joins TRBV7-9 to TRBJ2-5, with 7 bases that match TRBD1. Germline V gives CDR1 SEHNR, CDR2 FQNEAQ (reference sequence). V was clipped by 4 bases and J by 1 base; unmatched bases: 3. The CDR3 totals 14 residues. CDR3: CASSWWTGQETQYF. In nucleotides, the CDR3 is TGTGCCAGCAGCTGGTGGACAGGCCAAGAGACCCAGTACTTC.

This clonotype was counted many times. The chain's CDR3 is CSARPGSYEQYF. The CDR3 nucleotides read TGCAGTGCTCGCCCGGGCAGCTACGAGCAGTACTTC. The rearrangement links TRBV20-1 to TRBJ2-7; no reliable D call. Germline V gives CDR1 DFQATT, CDR2 SNEGSKA (reference sequence). V was trimmed by 5 bases and J by 3 bases, leaving 11 bases between them. The CDR3 contains 12 residues.

The chain recombines TRBV19 with TRBJ1-5; TRBD1 aligns across 9 bases. The CDR3 runs to 16 residues. The V segment lost 4 bases and the J segment 5 bases; nucleotides outside the gene matches: 9. Germline lookup yields CDR1 LNHDA and CDR2 SQIVND (reference sequence). The CDR3 protein is CASSREGQGVYQPQHF. In DNA form, the CDR3 reads TGTGCCAGTAGTAGAGAGGGACAGGGCGTCTATCAGCCCCAGCATTTT.

This chain joins TRBV7-9 and TRBJ1-4; D is undetermined. Germline V gene sequence: CDR1 SEHNR, CDR2 FQNEAQ (reference sequence). The CDR3 is made up of 15 amino acids. V gave up 1 base and J gave up 5 bases, with 11 bases separating them. The CDR3 region is CASSLGQTRNEKLFF. In DNA, the CDR3 is TGTGCCAGCAGCTTAGGACAAACCCGGAATGAAAAACTGTTTTTT.

Many counts were recorded for this clonotype. The V call is TRBV18, the J call TRBJ1-1; D may be TRBD1 (5 bases). From germline, CDR1 is KGHSH and CDR2 LQKENI. V was clipped by 3 bases and J by 5 bases, with 7 bases between them. The CDR3 loop spans 12 amino acids. CDR3 in amino acids: CASSPGLTEAFF. The CDR3, as DNA: TGTGCCAGCTCACCGGGACTGACTGAAGCTTTCTTT.

This clonotype was found once. A read error may be the cause here, since a much bigger clone is one base away. The V and J genes are TRBV11-2 and TRBJ2-4, with D possibly TRBD1 on 5 matching bases. The closer fit of TRBJ2-7 to the DNA end suggests the J call may be wrong. CDR1 is SGHAT, CDR2 FQNNGV, per germline. The CDR3 is 15 amino acids. The CDR3 nucleotides are TGTGCCAGCAGCCTGATCGGAAACAGGCCCTACGAGCAGTACTTC. It translates to CASSLIGNRPYEQYF.